The 16 T cell receptor beta chains presented below share a single source sample, sequenced in a study of blood T cell repertoires in COVID-19. Clones were sequenced by immunoSEQ multiplex PCR, and TCRdb holds only the in-frame ones, with some missing. This table has about 89,000 clones, about 80% appearing once. Sequencing was performed on peripheral blood. These receptors all stem from a man aged 65 to 85 with acute or convalescent COVID-19.

The chain links TRBV6-5 to TRBJ1-2; TRBD1 matches at 7 bases. Unmatched junction bases numbered 3, after V lost 7 bases and J lost 4 bases. Germline V CDR1 and CDR2: MNHEY, SVGAGI. This CDR3 region has 12 residues. CDR3: CASNAGGYGYTF. The CDR3 DNA follows: TGTGCCAGCAACGCAGGGGGCTATGGCTACACCTTC.

CDR3: CASSEAHSRRIKLFF. The DNA for the CDR3 is TGTGCCAGCAGTGAAGCCCACAGTAGGAGGATTAAGCTGTTTTTT. This chain connects TRBV2 to TRBJ1-4; D uncertain. The germline V gene has CDR1 SNHLY and CDR2 FYNNEI. The ends were cut back, 0 bases at V and 14 bases at J, with 19 bases in the middle. The CDR3 has 15 residues.

This sequence joins TRBV18 and TRBJ1-5; the match to TRBD1 covers 8 bases. The CDR3 covers 15 residues. Germline loops: CDR1 KGHSH, CDR2 LQKENI. J lost 2 bases, V lost 2 bases, and 2 bases had no gene match. The CDR3 protein is CASSPKGQGNQPQHF. For the CDR3, the DNA is TGTGCCAGCTCACCAAAGGGACAGGGCAATCAGCCCCAGCATTTT.

J is TRBJ2-3 and V is TRBV29-1; D is perhaps TRBD2 (6 bases). CDR3 size: 13 residues. Per germline, CDR1 SQVTM and CDR2 ANQGSEA. V gave up 3 bases and J gave up 4 bases, with 11 bases separating them. CDR3 sequence (DNA): TGCAGCGTTGATGGACCGGGGGCAGATACGCAGTATTTT. Its translation: CSVDGPGADTQYF.

This chain connects TRBV6-5 to TRBJ2-5; maybe TRBD2 (5 bases). The CDR3 totals 15 residues. Germline V gene lookup returns CDR1 MNHEY and CDR2 SVGAGI. V was clipped by 2 bases and J by 0 bases, with 10 bases between them. CDR3 sequence (DNA): TGTGCCAGCAGTTACAGCGGCAGGTACCAAGAGACCCAGTACTTC. Translating gives CASSYSGRYQETQYF.

The chain employs TRBV5-1 and TRBJ2-7; 10 positions match TRBD1. This CDR3 region has 15 residues. CDR1 and CDR2 from the germline V gene are SGHRS and YFSETQ. V trimming: 4 bases; J trimming: 1 base; junction bases outside the gene matches: 5. The CDR3 DNA sequence: TGCGCCAGCAGCCCCCGGGACAGGGGATCCTACGAGCAGTACTTC. The encoded protein is CASSPRDRGSYEQYF.

The V call is TRBV6-5, the J call TRBJ1-1; D gene ambiguous. Germline-derived CDR1 and CDR2 are MNHEY and SVGAGI. Trimming removed 5 bases at V and 11 bases at J, with 18 bases between. The CDR3 runs 13 residues. The CDR3 reads CASSTRTGMAAFF. CDR3 sequence (DNA): TGTGCCAGCAGTACGCGGACCGGGATGGCCGCTTTCTTT.

The chain uses TRBV10-3 and TRBJ1-2; 7 nucleotides agree with TRBD1. This CDR3 has 10 amino acids. V dropped 6 bases and J dropped 13; count of bases not matched to a gene: 5. Germline CDR1 and CDR2: ENHRY and SYGVKD. The CDR3 DNA reads TGTGCCATCAGAAACAGGGGACCCACCTTC. Protein product: CAIRNRGPTF.

This CDR3 is CASSLIQGASYEQYF. The CDR3 nucleotides are TGTGCCAGCAGCTTAATACAGGGGGCTTCCTACGAGCAGTACTTC. V gene TRBV11-2 combines with J gene TRBJ2-7; 9 bases match TRBD1. CDR1 SGHAT and CDR2 FQNNGV come from the germline V gene. The CDR3 covers 15 residues. Trimming cost V 2 bases and J 1 base; bases outside gene matches: 3.

The V gene is TRBV7-3, the J gene TRBJ2-7, with D possibly matching TRBD2 (5 bases). Per germline, CDR1 SGHTA and CDR2 FQGTGA. The CDR3 is 14 amino acids. The V end was cut by 6 bases, the J end by 1 base, with 13 bases between. CDR3 protein: CASSTDGVSYEQYF. CDR3 sequence (DNA): TGTGCCAGCAGTACCGACGGGGTATCCTACGAGCAGTACTTC.

V gene TRBV30 combines with J gene TRBJ2-5, with D hard to call. CDR1 and CDR2 from the germline V gene are GTSNPN and SVGIG (reference sequence). This CDR3 has 13 amino acids. V lost 0 bases to trimming and J lost 4 bases, with 9 bases between them. CDR3 region: CAWSVQVLETQYF. CDR3 bases: TGTGCCTGGAGTGTACAAGTTCTAGAGACCCAGTACTTC.

The chain recombines TRBV19 with TRBJ1-5; D not certain. Per germline, CDR1 LNHDA and CDR2 SQIVND (reference sequence). This CDR3 spans 12 amino acids. The V end was cut by 4 bases, the J end by 7 bases, with 8 bases between. In DNA form, the CDR3 reads TGTGCCAGTAGTAGGGCAACACAGCCCCAGCATTTT. It yields the protein CASSRATQPQHF.

The gene calls are TRBV27 and TRBJ1-5; 8 nucleotides line up with TRBD1. The CDR3 sequence is 13 residues long. The V segment lost 8 bases and the J segment 6 bases; nucleotides outside the gene matches: 6. Germline V lookup: CDR1 MNHEY, CDR2 SMNVEV (reference sequence). The chain's CDR3 is CASGTGGIQPQHF. CDR3 sequence (DNA): TGTGCCAGCGGGACAGGAGGGATTCAGCCCCAGCATTTT.

This clone was seen a few times. V is TRBV6-5 and J is TRBJ2-2; 9 positions match TRBD2. V was pared by 8 bases and J by 2 bases, with 6 bases of the junction left unmatched. The CDR3 runs 15 residues. Germline CDR1 MNHEY, CDR2 SVGAGI. CDR3 coding DNA: TGTGCCAGCCGAGCGGGGGGCGGCAACACCGGGGAGCTGTTTTTT. This gives the protein CASRAGGGNTGELFF.

The J gene is TRBJ2-7, the V gene TRBV5-8, with 11 bases lining up with TRBD2. Germline CDR1 and CDR2: SGHTS and YDEGEE. V gave up 3 bases and J gave up 2 bases; unmatched junction bases: 4. The CDR3 is made up of 15 amino acids. CDR3 residues: CASSSGLAATYEQYF. CDR3 in DNA: TGTGCCAGCAGCTCGGGACTAGCGGCGACCTACGAGCAGTACTTC.

V is TRBV28 and J is TRBJ1-5, with 9 bases aligning to TRBD1. The CDR3 is 15 amino acids. V gave up 10 bases and J gave up 3 bases; unmatched junction bases: 10. CDR1 and CDR2 from the germline V gene are MDHEN and SYDVKM. In nucleotides, the CDR3 is TGTGCCATTTTAACAGGGGGCGCAGACAATCAGCCCCAGCATTTT. Encoded protein: CAILTGGADNQPQHF.